These T cell receptor beta chains were read from a single sample in a study of vaccination and CD4 T cells after COVID-19. TCRdb recomputed calls from the PCR reads with MiXCR, one row per CDR3 protein. The sample lists more than 6,500 distinct CDR3 sequences, around half occurring once. Their recognized antigens are unknown. Material: CD4+ T cells from blood, cultured in vitro. Receptors originate from a human donor in good health. The CDR3 runs from the conserved cysteine through the conserved F or W. D genes are given only for firm matches. A clone size is listed for some rows: how often the clone was seen (once, few, many), or a class if it is expanded.

size | J | D | V | CDR3 | DNA
NA | TRBJ1-4 | NA | TRBV6-1 | CASSSGASNEKLFF | TGTGCCAGCAGCTCAGGGGCTTCGAATGAAAAACTGTTTTTT
few | TRBJ1-2 | NA | TRBV15 | CATSRARATNYGYTF | TGTGCCACCAGCAGAGCAAGGGCCACTAACTATGGCTACACCTTC
few | TRBJ2-2 | TRBD1 | TRBV7-7 | CASSLGGQGNTGELFF | TGTGCCAGCAGCCTAGGGGGACAGGGGAACACCGGGGAGCTGTTTTTT
NA | TRBJ2-6 | NA | TRBV18 | CASSSGEGASSGANVLTF | TGTGCCAGCTCATCAGGGGAGGGGGCTAGCTCTGGGGCCAACGTCCTGACTTTC
NA | TRBJ1-2 | NA | TRBV19 | CASRAEGTYGYTF | TGTGCCAGTAGGGCTGAAGGTACCTATGGCTACACCTTC
NA | TRBJ2-5 | TRBD2 | TRBV6-1 | CASSLTSGLETQYF | TGTGCCAGCAGCCTGACTAGCGGGTTAGAGACCCAGTACTTC
few | TRBJ1-5 | NA | TRBV20-1 | CSASTPGPPNQPQHF | TGCAGTGCTAGCACCCCAGGGCCACCCAATCAGCCCCAGCATTTT
NA | TRBJ1-1 | NA | TRBV18 | CASYPDRDTEAFF | TGTGCCAGCTACCCAGACCGGGACACTGAAGCTTTCTTT
NA | TRBJ2-1 | NA | TRBV19 | CASSIHPGLEPGGEQFF | TGTGCCAGTAGTATCCACCCGGGACTTGAACCTGGCGGTGAGCAGTTCTTC
NA | TRBJ2-7 | TRBD1 | TRBV7-2 | CASSTTGDLNYEQYF | TGTGCCAGCAGCACAACAGGGGACCTCAACTACGAGCAGTACTTC
medium-sized | TRBJ1-1 | NA | TRBV5-1 | CASSRTALNTEAFF | TGCGCCAGCAGCCGGACAGCCCTGAACACTGAAGCTTTCTTT
NA | TRBJ1-2 | NA | TRBV5-1 | CASTPGSGGFDGYTF | TGCGCCAGCACCCCAGGGTCTGGGGGATTCGATGGCTACACCTTC
few | TRBJ1-1 | TRBD1 | TRBV2 | CASSVAGGSKAFF | TGTGCCAGCAGTGTAGCAGGGGGCAGTAAAGCTTTCTTT
NA | TRBJ2-7 | NA | TRBV21-1 | CASSNSVGAYEQYF | TGTGCCAGCAGCAATAGTGTCGGAGCCTACGAGCAGTACTTC
NA | TRBJ1-2 | TRBD1 | TRBV29-1 | CSVEGQGFYGYTF | TGCAGCGTTGAGGGACAGGGGTTCTATGGCTACACCTTC
few | TRBJ2-7 | TRBD2 | TRBV6-1 | CASSRLAPSSYEQYF | TGTGCCAGCAGCCGACTAGCCCCGAGCTCCTACGAGCAGTACTTC
NA | TRBJ1-6 | NA | TRBV6-1 | CASNEGLLSSYNSPLHF | TGTGCCAGCAACGAGGGCCTCTTAAGCTCCTATAATTCACCCCTCCACTTT
NA | TRBJ2-2 | NA | TRBV7-2 | CASSLYDGAGELFF | TGTGCCAGCAGCCTTTATGACGGCGCCGGGGAGCTGTTTTTT
few | TRBJ1-6 | TRBD1 | TRBV30 | CASLYRGLSLHF | TGTGCCTCCCTCTACAGGGGGCTTTCCCTCCACTTT
NA | TRBJ1-5 | NA | TRBV28 | CASRLQGGSNQPQHF | TGTGCCAGCAGGTTACAGGGTGGGAGCAATCAGCCCCAGCATTTT
NA | TRBJ2-7 | NA | TRBV7-2 | CASSLWGRYEQYF | TGTGCCAGCAGCTTGTGGGGTCGATACGAGCAGTACTTC
few | TRBJ1-5 | NA | TRBV28 | CASSLTSQPQHF | TGTGCCAGCAGTTTAACATCGCAGCCCCAGCATTTT
few | TRBJ1-1 | NA | TRBV6-5 | CASSYEGRNTEAFF | TGTGCCAGCAGTTACGAGGGCCGGAACACTGAAGCTTTCTTT
NA | TRBJ2-3 | TRBD2 | TRBV12-3/TRBV12-4 | CASSLSRAGGLDTQYF | TGTGCCAGCAGTTTAAGTCGAGCGGGGGGGCTTGATACGCAGTATTTT
NA | TRBJ2-3 | TRBD2 | TRBV6-2/TRBV6-3 | CASSWTSGSTDTQYF | TGTGCCAGCAGTTGGACTAGCGGTAGCACAGATACGCAGTATTTT
NA | TRBJ1-5 | TRBD1 | TRBV20-1 | CSAHGQGEQPQHF | TGCAGTGCTCACGGACAGGGTGAACAGCCCCAGCATTTT
NA | TRBJ1-1 | NA | TRBV20-1 | CSAPGTQNTEAFF | TGCAGTGCTCCCGGGACACAGAACACTGAAGCTTTCTTT